This TCR beta chain came from a study of monozygotic twins with inflammatory bowel disease. TCRdb reprocessed the 5' RACE reads; each CDR3 protein has one entry and no DNA is given. The table lists approximately 45,000 distinct CDR3 sequences. Per the germline V gene, CDR1 is SGHRS and CDR2 is YFSETQ. CDR3 length equals 14 residues. Unsorted whole blood yielded the total RNA, with T cells left unselected. The sample comprised blood. The receptor was isolated from a human donor with ulcerative colitis or Crohn's disease, or a healthy co-twin of an affected twin (not recorded which). This chain joins TRBV5-1 and TRBJ2-7; TCRdb lists TRBD1, though no DNA is available to test this call. The CDR3 sequence is CASRPSGGNYEQYF.